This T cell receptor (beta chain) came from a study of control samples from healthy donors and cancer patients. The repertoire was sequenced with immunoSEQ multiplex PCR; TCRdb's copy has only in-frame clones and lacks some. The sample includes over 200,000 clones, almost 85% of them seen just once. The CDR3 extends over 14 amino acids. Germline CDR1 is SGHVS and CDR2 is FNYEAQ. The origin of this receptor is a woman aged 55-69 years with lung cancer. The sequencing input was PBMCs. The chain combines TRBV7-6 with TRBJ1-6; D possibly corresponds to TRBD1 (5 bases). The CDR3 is CASRGSSYNSPLHF. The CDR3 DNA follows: TGTGCTTCGCGGGGGAGCTCCTATAATTCACCCCTCCACTTT.